This TCR beta chain was sequenced for a study of blood T cell repertoires in COVID-19. Using immunoSEQ multiplex PCR, the repertoire was profiled, and TCRdb retains in-frame clones only, with some absent. The sample yields about 330,000 clones, around 90% seen once. This clone occurred once. The CDR3 consists of 12 residues. V was clipped by 5 bases and J by 8 bases, with 10 bases between them. Germline V gene sequence: CDR1 MNHEY, CDR2 SMNVEV (reference sequence). The chain has TRBV27 and TRBJ2-1; tentative D call: TRBD2 (6 bases). The sequenced material came from peripheral blood. The origin of this receptor is a man aged 18-30 years who had recovered from COVID-19. DNA for the CDR3: TGTGCCAGCAGTCCGGGGGACCATGAGCAGTTCTTC. Translation: CASSPGDHEQFF.